The 8 T cell receptor beta chains listed next were all sequenced from one sample in a study of shared clonotypes between healthy human individuals. Data came from immunoSEQ multiplex PCR; TCRdb stores just in-frame clones and leaves some out. The data contain more than 450,000 clones, about four fifths of them seen just once; the ten biggest clones take up under 15%. The sample consisted of PBMCs. Every receptor here comes from a woman in her 40s in good health. Some clones in this sample may be carry-over from other donors' samples.

The CDR3 DNA reads as TGTGCCAGTAAGACAGGGGTGGATGGCTACACCTTC. Encoded protein: CASKTGVDGYTF. This chain uses TRBV19 with TRBJ1-2; 8 nucleotides align to TRBD1. With V trimmed by 7 bases and J by 6 bases, 4 bases remained unmatched. Germline loops: CDR1 LNHDA, CDR2 SQIVND (reference sequence). The CDR3 sequence is 12 residues long.

The chain has TRBV10-1 and TRBJ2-7; a possible D gene is TRBD1 (6 bases). From germline, CDR1 is WNHNN and CDR2 SYGVQD (reference sequence). The CDR3 has 14 amino acids. With 6 bases removed from V and 2 bases from J, the gap between germline ends came to 14 bases. CDR3 region: CASSAGTQPYEQYF. DNA for the CDR3: TGCGCCAGCAGCGCCGGGACACAACCCTACGAGCAGTACTTC.

The sample holds one count of this clone. The chain links TRBV6-4 to TRBJ2-5; unclear D gene. This CDR3 has 13 residues. Germline lookup yields CDR1 MRHNA and CDR2 SNTAGT. V was shortened by 6 bases and J by 4 bases, with 12 bases between the two germline ends. The CDR3 spells CASSPSWRETQYF. The CDR3 nucleotides are TGTGCCAGCAGCCCCTCTTGGAGAGAGACCCAGTACTTC.

This clone came up a few times. The V and J genes are TRBV15 and TRBJ2-2, with 13 bases lining up with TRBD2. The trim removed 2 bases at V and 6 bases at J, leaving 3 bases unmatched. Germline CDR1 reads LNHNV; CDR2 reads YYDKDF (reference sequence). The CDR3 is 16 amino acids. The CDR3 nucleotides read TGTGCCACCAGCAGATGGACTAGCGGGAGCCCCGGGGAGCTGTTTTTT. This codes for CATSRWTSGSPGELFF.

The table lists this clone with a count of one. The CDR3 sequence is CASSFGGKGTDTQYF. The DNA of the CDR3 is TGCGCCAGCAGCTTCGGGGGGAAAGGCACAGATACGCAGTATTTT. This chain uses TRBV5-1 with TRBJ2-3; 7 bases are a match to TRBD2. The V segment lost 2 bases and the J segment 1 base; nucleotides outside the gene matches: 4. CDR3 size: 15 residues. Germline CDR1 and CDR2: SGHRS and YFSETQ. The variable domain in full, with the rest retrieved from reference TRBV5-1 and TRBJ2-3, is KAGVTQTPRYLIKTRGQQVTLSCSPISGHRSVSWYQQTPGQGLQFLFEYFSETQRNKGNFPGRFSGRQFSNSRSEMNVSTLELGDSALYLCASSFGGKGTDTQYFGPGTRLTVL.

This clone came up a few times. V gene TRBV2 combines with J gene TRBJ2-1; D not certain. Germline CDR1 and CDR2: SNHLY and FYNNEI. CDR3 length: 12 amino acids. The V end was cut by 0 bases, the J end by 12 bases, with 9 bases between. The CDR3 protein is CASSEALQAQFF. The DNA of the CDR3 is TGTGCCAGCAGTGAAGCGCTTCAGGCGCAGTTCTTC.

V and J are TRBV7-2 and TRBJ2-7, with D possibly being TRBD1 (5 bases). V was pared by 1 base and J by 4 bases, with 8 bases between. CDR1 is SGHTA and CDR2 is FQGNSA in the germline V gene. CDR3 length equals 13 residues. In DNA, the CDR3 is TGTGCCAGCAGCTTAGTGGGGCGGTACGAGCAGTACTTC. Amino acid sequence: CASSLVGRYEQYF.

The chain is built from TRBV5-8 and TRBJ2-7; 7 bases are a match to TRBD2. The ends lost 1 base at V and 3 bases at J; junction bases unmatched: 7. The germline gives CDR1 SGHTS, CDR2 YDEGEE. CDR3 length: 15 amino acids. In DNA form, the CDR3 reads TGTGCCAGCAGCTTGAGGCCTAGCGGAAACTACGAGCAGTACTTC. Its protein product is CASSLRPSGNYEQYF.